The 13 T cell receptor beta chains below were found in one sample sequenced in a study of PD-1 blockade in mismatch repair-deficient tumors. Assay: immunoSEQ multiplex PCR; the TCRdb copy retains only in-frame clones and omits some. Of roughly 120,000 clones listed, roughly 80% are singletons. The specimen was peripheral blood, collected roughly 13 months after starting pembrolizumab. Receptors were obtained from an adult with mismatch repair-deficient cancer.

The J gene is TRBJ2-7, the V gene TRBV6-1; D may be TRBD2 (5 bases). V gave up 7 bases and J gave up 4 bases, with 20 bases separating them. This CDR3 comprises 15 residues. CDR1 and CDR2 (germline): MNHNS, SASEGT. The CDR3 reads CASTASRGIGYEQYF. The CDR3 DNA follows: TGTGCCAGCACGGCATCCCGGGGTATCGGGTACGAGCAGTACTTC.

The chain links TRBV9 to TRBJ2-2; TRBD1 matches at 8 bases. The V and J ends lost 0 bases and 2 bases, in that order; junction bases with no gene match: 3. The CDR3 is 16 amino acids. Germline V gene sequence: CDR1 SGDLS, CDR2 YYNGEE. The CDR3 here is CASSVAQGANTGELFF. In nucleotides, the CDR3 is TGTGCCAGCAGCGTAGCGCAGGGGGCCAACACCGGGGAGCTGTTTTTT.

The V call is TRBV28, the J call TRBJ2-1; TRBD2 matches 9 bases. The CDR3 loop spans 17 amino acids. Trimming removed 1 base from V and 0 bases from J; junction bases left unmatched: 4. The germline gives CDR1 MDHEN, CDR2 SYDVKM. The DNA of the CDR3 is TGTGCCAGCAGTTTATTACTAGCGGGCAGCTCCTACAATGAGCAGTTCTTC. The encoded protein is CASSLLLAGSSYNEQFF.

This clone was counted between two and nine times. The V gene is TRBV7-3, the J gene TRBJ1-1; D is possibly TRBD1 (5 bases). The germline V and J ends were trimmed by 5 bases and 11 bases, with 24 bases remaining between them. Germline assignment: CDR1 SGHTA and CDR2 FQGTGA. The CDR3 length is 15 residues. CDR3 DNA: TGTGCCAGCAGCCCGACTCTGGGGCTTGGAGGAAGTGCTTTCTTT. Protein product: CASSPTLGLGGSAFF. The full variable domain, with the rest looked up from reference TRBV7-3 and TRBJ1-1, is GAGVSQTPSNKVTEKGKYVELRCDPISGHTALYWYRQSLGQGPEFLIYFQGTGAADDSGLPNDRFFAVRPEGSVSTLKIQRTERGDSAVYLCASSPTLGLGGSAFFGQGTRLTVV.

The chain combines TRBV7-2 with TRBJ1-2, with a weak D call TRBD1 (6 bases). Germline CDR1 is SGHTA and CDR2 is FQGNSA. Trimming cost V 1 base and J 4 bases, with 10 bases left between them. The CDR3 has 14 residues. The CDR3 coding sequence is TGTGCCAGCAGCTTAGGGACAGTGGGCTATGGCTACACCTTC. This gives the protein CASSLGTVGYGYTF.

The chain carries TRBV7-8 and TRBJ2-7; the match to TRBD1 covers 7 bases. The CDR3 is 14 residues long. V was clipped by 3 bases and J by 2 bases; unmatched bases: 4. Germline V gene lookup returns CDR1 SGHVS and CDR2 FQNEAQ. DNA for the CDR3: TGTGCCAGCAGCTTGAGACAGGGAGCCTACGAGCAGTACTTC. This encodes CASSLRQGAYEQYF.

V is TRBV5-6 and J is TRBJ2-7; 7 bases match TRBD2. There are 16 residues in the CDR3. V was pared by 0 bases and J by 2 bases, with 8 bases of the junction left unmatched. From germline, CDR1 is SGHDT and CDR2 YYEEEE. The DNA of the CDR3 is TGTGCCAGCAGCTTGGCCCGCAGACTAGCAGCCTACGAGCAGTACTTC. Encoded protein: CASSLARRLAAYEQYF.

The CDR3, as DNA: TGTGCCAGCAGTAGTACAGGGGGAGGTGGAAACACCATATATTTT. Amino acid sequence: CASSSTGGGGNTIYF. The rearrangement uses TRBV6-5 and TRBJ1-3, with 8 bases matching TRBD1. CDR3 length: 15 residues. CDR1 is MNHEY, CDR2 SVGAGI, per germline. V lost 5 bases, J lost 3 bases, and 6 bases stayed unmatched.

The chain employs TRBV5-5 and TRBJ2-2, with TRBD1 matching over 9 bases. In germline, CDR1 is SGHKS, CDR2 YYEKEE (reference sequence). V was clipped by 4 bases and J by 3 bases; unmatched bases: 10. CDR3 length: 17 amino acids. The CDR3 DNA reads TGTGCCAGCAGCCTAGGGACAGGGCTCTTGGACACCGGGGAGCTGTTTTTT. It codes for CASSLGTGLLDTGELFF.

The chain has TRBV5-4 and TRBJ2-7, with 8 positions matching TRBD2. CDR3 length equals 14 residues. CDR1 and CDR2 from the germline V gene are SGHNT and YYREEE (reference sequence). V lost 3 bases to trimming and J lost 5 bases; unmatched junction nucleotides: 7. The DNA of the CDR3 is TGTGCCAGCAGCTCTGCTAGCGGGTCCAACGAGCAGTACTTC. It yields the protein CASSSASGSNEQYF.

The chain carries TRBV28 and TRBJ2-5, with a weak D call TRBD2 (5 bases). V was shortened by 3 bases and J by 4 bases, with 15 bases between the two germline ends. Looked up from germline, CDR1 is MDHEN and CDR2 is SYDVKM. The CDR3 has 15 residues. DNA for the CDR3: TGTGCCAGCAGTTTTCGGGGATTTGGCGGAGAGACCCAGTACTTC. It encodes CASSFRGFGGETQYF.

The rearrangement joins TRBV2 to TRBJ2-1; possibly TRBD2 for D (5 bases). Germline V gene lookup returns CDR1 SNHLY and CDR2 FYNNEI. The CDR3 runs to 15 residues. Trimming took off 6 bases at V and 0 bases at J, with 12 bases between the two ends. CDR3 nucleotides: TGTGCCAGCAGAGCCAGCGGAAGCTCCTACAATGAGCAGTTCTTC. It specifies CASRASGSSYNEQFF.

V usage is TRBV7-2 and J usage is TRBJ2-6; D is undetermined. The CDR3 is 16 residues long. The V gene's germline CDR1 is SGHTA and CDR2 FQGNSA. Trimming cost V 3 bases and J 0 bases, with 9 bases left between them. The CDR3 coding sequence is TGTGCCAGCAGCTTGGAGTCTACCTCTGGGGCCAACGTCCTGACTTTC. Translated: CASSLESTSGANVLTF.